The 11 T cell receptor beta chains below were found in one sample sequenced in a study of cytomegalovirus exposure and HLA in healthy donors. The PCR contained 60 Vbeta and 13 Jbeta primers. Produced via immunoSEQ multiplex PCR; TCRdb's table is partial and in-frame only. The table shows some 150,000 clones, with approximately 82% occurring only once. Material: PBMCs. The receptors were gathered from a woman aged 40 to 50 in good health and CMV-seronegative.

This chain uses TRBV7-8 with TRBJ2-7, with D uncertain. V gave up 3 bases and J gave up 2 bases, with 23 bases separating them. Looked up from germline, CDR1 is SGHVS and CDR2 is FQNEAQ. This CDR3 region has 18 residues. CDR3 residues: CASSFPRFRSQATYEQYF. CDR3 nucleotides: TGTGCCAGCAGCTTCCCCCGTTTTCGGTCCCAAGCTACCTACGAGCAGTACTTC.

Here the CDR3 DNA reads TGTGCCAGCAGCTGGGGGACAGGGGGCATGAATGAAAAACTGTTTTTT. This sequence encodes CASSWGTGGMNEKLFF. V gene TRBV5-6 combines with J gene TRBJ1-4; TRBD1 aligns across 12 bases. This CDR3 comprises 16 residues. J gave up 5 bases and V 3 bases, and 5 bases lay outside the gene matches. CDR1 SGHDT and CDR2 YYEEEE come from the germline V gene.

The V and J genes are TRBV11-2 and TRBJ2-4; 15 bases match TRBD2. Germline values: CDR1 SGHAT, CDR2 FQNNGV. This CDR3 has 19 residues. Germline trimming cut 5 bases from V and 0 bases from J; bases unmatched to any gene: 8. CDR3 sequence: CASSGWTSGRAVAKNIQYF. CDR3 coding DNA: TGTGCCAGCAGCGGGTGGACTAGCGGGAGGGCGGTAGCCAAAAACATTCAGTACTTC.

As concerns this clone: A read error may produce the germline difference seen at one junction end. The gene calls are TRBV7-9 and TRBJ2-7, with a weak D call TRBD2 (5 bases). CDR3 length equals 13 residues. CDR1 is SEHNR and CDR2 is FQNEAQ in the germline V gene (reference sequence). The CDR3 loop reads CSSSSTSLVGQYF. The CDR3 DNA follows: TGTTCCAGCAGCTCAACCTCACTAGTTGGGCAGTACTTC.

The rearrangement joins TRBV5-1 to TRBJ1-2, with TRBD1 as a possible D gene (6 bases). Deletions cut 1 base from V and 8 bases from J, with 15 bases between. Germline V CDR1 and CDR2: SGHRS, YFSETQ. The CDR3 is 14 residues long. CDR3 sequence: CASSLRQEKGGYTF. The CDR3 nucleotides read TGCGCCAGCAGCTTGAGACAGGAGAAAGGAGGCTACACCTTC.

This clone was counted only a few times. The chain recombines TRBV10-3 with TRBJ2-2; 11 bases match TRBD2. V was clipped by 7 bases and J by 0 bases; unmatched bases: 4. Germline loops: CDR1 ENHRY, CDR2 SYGVKD. This CDR3 region has 16 residues. CDR3 coding DNA: TGTGCCATCACGACTAGCGGGACAACGAACACCGGGGAGCTGTTTTTT. This translates into CAITTSGTTNTGELFF.

The chain employs TRBV11-3 and TRBJ2-5, with D possibly TRBD2 on 6 matching bases. V was shortened by 5 bases and J by 5 bases, with 21 bases between the two germline ends. Per germline, CDR1 SGHNT and CDR2 YENEEA. The CDR3 covers 16 residues. CDR3 sequence (DNA): TGTGCCAGCAGCCCGGGGGACGGAGCCTCAGGGGAGACCCAGTACTTC. Residues: CASSPGDGASGETQYF.

V usage is TRBV6-6 and J usage is TRBJ2-7; 10 nucleotides align to TRBD1. The CDR3 contains 15 residues. V gave up 8 bases and J gave up 2 bases; unmatched junction bases: 9. From germline, CDR1 is MNHNY and CDR2 SVGAGI (reference sequence). DNA for the CDR3: TGTGCCAGCGCAACCCGGGACAGGGGTCCCTACGAGCAGTACTTC. This translates into CASATRDRGPYEQYF.

The chain links TRBV5-1 to TRBJ1-1; D not resolved. V gave up 3 bases and J gave up 0 bases, with 6 bases separating them. Germline V gives CDR1 SGHRS, CDR2 YFSETQ. This CDR3 region has 13 residues. The CDR3: CASSSPLNTEAFF. The CDR3, as DNA: TGCGCCAGCAGCTCCCCCTTGAACACTGAAGCTTTCTTT. The variable domain in full, completed from reference TRBV5-1 and TRBJ1-1, reads KAGVTQTPRYLIKTRGQQVTLSCSPISGHRSVSWYQQTPGQGLQFLFEYFSETQRNKGNFPGRFSGRQFSNSRSEMNVSTLELGDSALYLCASSSPLNTEAFFGQGTRLTVV.

The V call is TRBV19, the J call TRBJ2-5; D unclear. The germline gives CDR1 LNHDA, CDR2 SQIVND (reference sequence). This CDR3 contains 13 residues. V lost 3 bases to trimming and J lost 5 bases, with 10 bases between them. CDR3 sequence reads: CASSIDRVETQYF. CDR3 nucleotides: TGTGCCAGTAGTATCGATAGAGTGGAGACCCAGTACTTC.

The chain links TRBV4-2 to TRBJ1-3; D remains ambiguous. V was clipped by 6 bases and J by 0 bases, with 6 bases between them. The CDR3 runs 13 residues. The germline V gene has CDR1 LGHNA and CDR2 YNFKEQ. This CDR3 is CASRPSSGNTIYF. The CDR3, as DNA: TGTGCCAGCAGACCGAGCTCTGGAAACACCATATATTTT.